One TCR beta chain is described in this entry. It has no known antigen specificity. Base-call qualities are not available, and no considerably larger clone is one nucleotide away. The source of the sample is a study of cytomegalovirus exposure and HLA in healthy donors (dated by TCRdb to about 2017). For the study in its entirety: In an earlier analysis of 550 to 750 of the donors, about 270 Gb of sequence data and 90 million to 120 million unique TCR beta sequences from some 170 million T cells were reported. Roughly 290 gigabases of sequencing data and 91 million or so unique TCR sequences made up an early release that covered under 750 HLA-typed donors. Of the approximately 400 genotyped donors, over 65% fell in the genetic ancestry cluster associated with self-reported Caucasian donors. The study aimed to test whether signatures of past pathogen exposure could be identified by cataloging public T cell receptors. The T cell repertoires of about 700 subjects were profiled by immunosequencing and related to cytomegalovirus serostatus. Besides the first cohort of approximately 710 subjects, a separate validation cohort made up of about 120 different subjects was used. To predict cytomegalovirus infection status, the study combined high-throughput TCR immunosequencing, statistical association of individual TCRs with disease status, and machine learning. A later analysis re-analyzed previously published TCR beta repertoires from approximately 700 donors and added high-resolution HLA genotyping to study TCR occurrence patterns. In the later analysis, no new phenotypic data were used to find candidate immune exposures; instead, reliance was placed on TCR beta sequences and their occurrence across donors. An earlier analysis of 587 of the donors used high-throughput TCR beta sequencing to judge whether each TCR beta V gene segment behaved as functional or pseudogenic. Donor age, sex, ethnicity and CMV serostatus were compiled together with the repertoire data. A later genetic analysis took genome-wide SNP genotypes for about three fifths of the 666 donors and used that subset as a discovery cohort. All discovery cohort repertoires had been generated using a single sequencing platform. Class I and class II HLA loci were covered by the typing at four-digit resolution. Typing coverage differed by locus: A, B, C, DRB1 and DQB1 were typed in roughly 620-630 donors, DQA1 in 500 to 550, DPA1 in some 570, and DPB1 in around 490. A few DR-DQ haplotypes were handled as single units for association and clustering because linkage in the cohort was strong. On average, over 200,000 unique TCR beta nucleotide sequences were sequenced per donor among 300 to 500 genotyped donors of the cohort, with roughly 19% of those sequences being non-productive.

The cohort was made up of 666 healthy bone marrow donors. At the time of sampling, all cohort members were nominally healthy, though unrecorded immune exposures were likely present. The donor was CMV seronegative and was included in the group of 352 seronegative cohort members. Every donor gave a peripheral blood sample, and the peripheral blood mononuclear cells from that sample were used for TCR beta sequencing. The Qiagen DNeasy Blood Extraction Kit was used to extract genomic DNA from the blood cell samples. Here is what the overall study found, with its caveats: It was suggested by the authors that the approach could potentially be generalized to other disease states and immunological phenotypes. A later analysis found that TCR association rates varied across HLA loci, with DRB1 alleles showing the most associated TCRs and HLA-C alleles the fewest. A further reported finding was that TCR beta sequences accurately predicted the HLA-A and HLA-B alleles for most subjects in the first cohort. Immune exposure information for the cohort was limited to CMV serostatus. A total of 150 to 200 TCR beta chains were listed by the study as associated with cytomegalovirus. At a false discovery rate of 0.05, a later analysis linked 16,951 TCR beta sequences to specific HLA alleles. According to a later analysis, most CMV-associated TCR beta chains appeared to be HLA-restricted, and the HLA associations seemed to be driven largely by CMV exposure. Linkage disequilibrium might explain the correlated functional status among segregating V segments, but an unknown experimental factor could not be excluded. The earlier analysis of fewer than 750 of the donors excluded some 15 rarely observed V segments, including chromosome 9 orphons, because counts were too low. Compared with the roughly 710-donor mean, donors in an Asian-associated ancestry cluster had fewer N-insertions in productive TCRs, according to a later genetic analysis. The sequencing pipeline was judged likely to have produced a cluster of highly shared sequence variants as a technical artifact. A later analysis found that HLA-associated TCR beta chains were more clonally expanded and had lower generation probabilities than equally common non-associated chains. The classifier was reported to diagnose cytomegalovirus status with high specificity and sensitivity in both the original and validation cohorts. In an earlier analysis of roughly 560 of the donors, most TCR beta V segments were observed in productive rearrangements about 87% or about 30% of the time, broadly matching IMGT annotations. In a later analysis, several top co-occurrence clusters were reported to appear linked to parvovirus B19, influenza, CMV and Epstein-Barr virus. Some IMGT-functional V segments, including TRBV6-2 and TRBV6-3, could not be told apart with the 87-base-pair reads, so those segments were excluded. V-gene and J-gene trimming of TCR beta chains was associated with a missense DCLRE1C variant in a later genetic analysis, and the association was replicated in an independent cohort. Because HLA typing was unavailable for some donors at each locus, only the typed subset was used in association tests. Only TCR beta chains were sequenced in this cohort, and the absence of alpha or paired-chain data limited detectable features. Three of the identified cytomegalovirus-associated TCR beta chains were confirmed in vitro to be specific for cytomegalovirus antigens. Presence/absence analyses assumed roughly uniform sequencing depth across donors, an assumption that may not hold. Most TCR sequences were seen in very few donors, while some public TCRs were found in many individuals. When HLA alleles, especially DR and DQ, strongly co-occurred, TCR associations were difficult to assign to individual alleles.

V drops 4 bases and J drops 2 bases, leaving 11 bases in between. The CDR3 spans 14 residues, from the cysteine through the phenylalanine. Only CDR3 DNA is held: 42 bases, read in frame from base 1. CDR1 and CDR2, per the germline V gene, are SGDLS and YYNGEE. The method behind the library was the immunoSEQ multiplex PCR assay. A mixture of 60 forward primers for TCR Vbeta segments and 13 reverse primers for TCR Jbeta segments was used in the multiplex PCR. The CDR3 region of rearranged TCR beta genes was amplified from genomic DNA with a multiplex PCR assay. The amplified TCR beta libraries were sequenced on the Illumina HiSeq System as 87-base-pair reads. The source study handled its data this way. A later analysis tallied around 80 million unique TCR beta chains across the 666 repertoires, and around 10 million of those chains were shared by two or more donors. Raw reads were error-corrected and collapsed into unique sequences by a nearest-neighbor algorithm in which closely related sequences were merged to remove PCR and sequencing errors. To assign V, D and J gene segments, CDR3 sequences were aligned to IMGT reference sequences. For a sequence to be retained, a match of at least six nucleotides to both a V gene segment and a J gene segment was required. Rearrangements were called productive when the CDR3 lacked stop codons and stayed in frame with V and J; all others were non-productive. Following IMGT convention, CDR3 was defined as the stretch from the second conserved V-encoded cysteine to the conserved J-encoded phenylalanine. The earlier analysis of a few hundred of the donors excluded sequences that lacked an unambiguous match to a single V gene segment. An earlier analysis of 500 to 700 of the donors classified V segments as functional when productive rearrangements were above 56.7% and as segregating when the standard deviation between donors was above 5%. A statistical classification framework was developed to diagnose cytomegalovirus status using the catalog of TCR beta chain sequences. In a later analysis, V and J genes were assigned by comparing TCR nucleotide sequences against IMGT/GENE-DB human TR gene sequences. A later analysis assigned CDR3 sequences and most-parsimonious VDJ recombination scenarios with the TCRdist pipeline. In a later analysis, every TCR beta chain was defined by the combination of its CDR3 amino acid sequence and its V-gene family, and reads without a unique V-gene family were dropped. In a later analysis, 450 to 600 highly shared, low-generation-probability nucleotide sequences were removed to address suspected cross-contamination and a sequencing artifact. In a later analysis, a clonal expansion index was calculated for each public chain from normalized within-repertoire ranks of inferred template counts. In a later analysis, generation probabilities were computed with a VDJ recombination model fitted to out-of-frame rearrangements, and the resulting probabilities were checked against IGoR. A later analysis scored TCR-TCR, TCR-HLA and TCR-CMV co-occurrence with hypergeometric tests, applying a repertoire-size bias correction to TCR pairs. A later analysis estimated false discovery rates by permuting HLA or CMV assignments 20 times. In a later analysis, co-occurring TCRs were grouped using DBSCAN, and TCRdist sequence similarity was added for clustering within HLA-allele-positive subsets. Repertoires with fewer than 30,000 or more than 120,000 public chains, plus five repertoires with anomalous nucleotide sharing, were excluded from co-occurrence clustering. In its TCRdb copy, this immuneACCESS table keeps in-frame sequences only and misses some clones. Where compared with another copy, unresolved V genes explain less than half of these, and the others have no known cause. The V and J calls and clone size come from that table; D and trimming were worked out from the DNA. The sample contains 150,000 to 200,000 clones, roughly 90% of them found a single time. The ten largest make up about 1.1% of the sample.

The sequence is built from TRBV9 and TRBJ2-3; the D segment cannot be called with confidence. The receptor was isolated from a boy aged 2 to 9 in good health and CMV-seronegative. Sequencing was performed on PBMCs. The sequence in DNA is TGTGCCAGCAGCCCTCTATCCCCCACAGATACGCAGTATTTT. Its protein is CASSPLSPTDTQYF.